The T cell receptor beta chain under discussion was sequenced for a study of blood T cell repertoires in COVID-19. Across the whole study: Specimens from acute and convalescent COVID-19 originated in the United States, Italy and Spain. The cDNA or gDNA used as material had been derived from T cells, B-cell-depleted T cells, or PBMCs.

In the source study's methods: The assay estimated nucleated cells by amplifying reference gene primers. Only in-frame clones appear in the TCRdb table, and some are missing; sequencing was by immunoSEQ multiplex PCR. V, J and clone size are taken as reported in that table, and D and trimming were inferred from the DNA itself. The profile shows fewer than 500,000 clones, 70% to 90% of them singletons. This CDR3 contains 13 residues. Unmatched junction bases numbered 1, after V lost 6 bases and J lost 6 bases. Germline V gives CDR1 SNHLY, CDR2 FYNNEI. This clone came up once. V usage is TRBV2 and J usage is TRBJ2-1, with 11 bases that match TRBD1. This TCR came from a man between 18 and 29 years old with COVID-19, enrolled during active disease. The sequenced material came from peripheral blood. The CDR3 reads CASRGTGGNEQFF. The CDR3 DNA reads TGTGCCAGCAGAGGGACAGGGGGCAATGAGCAGTTCTTC.